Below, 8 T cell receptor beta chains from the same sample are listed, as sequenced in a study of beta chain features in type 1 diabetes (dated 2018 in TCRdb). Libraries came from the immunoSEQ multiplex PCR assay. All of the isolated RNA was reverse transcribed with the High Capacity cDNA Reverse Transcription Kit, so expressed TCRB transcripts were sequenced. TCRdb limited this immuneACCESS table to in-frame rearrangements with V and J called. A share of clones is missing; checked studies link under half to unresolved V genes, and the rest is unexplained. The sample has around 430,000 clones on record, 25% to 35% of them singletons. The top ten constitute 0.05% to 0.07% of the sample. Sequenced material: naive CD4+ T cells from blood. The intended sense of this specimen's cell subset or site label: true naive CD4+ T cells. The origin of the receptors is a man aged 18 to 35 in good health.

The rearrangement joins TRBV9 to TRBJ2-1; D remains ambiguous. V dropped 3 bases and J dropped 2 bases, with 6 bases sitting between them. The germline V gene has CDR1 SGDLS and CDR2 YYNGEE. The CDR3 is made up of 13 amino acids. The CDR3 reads CASSDATYNEQFF. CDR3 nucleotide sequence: TGTGCCAGCAGCGACGCGACCTACAATGAGCAGTTCTTC.

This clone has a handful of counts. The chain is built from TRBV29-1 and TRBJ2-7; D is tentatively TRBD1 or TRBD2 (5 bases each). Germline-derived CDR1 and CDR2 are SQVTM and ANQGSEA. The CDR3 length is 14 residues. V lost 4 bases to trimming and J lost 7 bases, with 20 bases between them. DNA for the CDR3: TGCAGCGTTGTGGGGCTGTTCGAGGCGGGTGAGCAGTACTTC. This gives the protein CSVVGLFEAGEQYF.

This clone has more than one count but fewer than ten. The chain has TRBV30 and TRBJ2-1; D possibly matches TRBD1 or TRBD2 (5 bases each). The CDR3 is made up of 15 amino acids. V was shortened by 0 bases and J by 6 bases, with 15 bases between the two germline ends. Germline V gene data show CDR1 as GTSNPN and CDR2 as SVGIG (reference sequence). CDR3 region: CAWSVRGRWGNEQFF. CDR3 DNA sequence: TGTGCCTGGAGTGTACGGGGCCGATGGGGCAATGAGCAGTTCTTC. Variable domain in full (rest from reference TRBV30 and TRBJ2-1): SQTIHQWPATLVQPVGSPLSLECTVEGTSNPNLYWYRQAAGRGLQLLFYSVGIGQISSEVPQNLSASRPQDRQFILSSKKLLLSDSGFYLCAWSVRGRWGNEQFFGPGTRLTVL.

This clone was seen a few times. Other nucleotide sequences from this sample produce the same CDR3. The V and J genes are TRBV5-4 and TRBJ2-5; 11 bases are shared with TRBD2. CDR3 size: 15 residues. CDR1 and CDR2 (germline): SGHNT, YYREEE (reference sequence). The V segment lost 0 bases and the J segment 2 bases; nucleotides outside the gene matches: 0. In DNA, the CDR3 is TGTGCCAGCAGCTTGGGACTAGCGGGACAAGAGACCCAGTACTTC. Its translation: CASSLGLAGQETQYF.

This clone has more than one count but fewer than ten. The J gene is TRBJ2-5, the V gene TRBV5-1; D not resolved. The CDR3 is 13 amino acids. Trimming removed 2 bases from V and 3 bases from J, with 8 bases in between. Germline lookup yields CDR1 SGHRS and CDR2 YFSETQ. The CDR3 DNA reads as TGCGCCAGCAGCTTCGTGATTGAAGAGACCCAGTACTTC. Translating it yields CASSFVIEETQYF.

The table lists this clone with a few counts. The CDR3 loop is CASSETSWELFF. CDR3 bases: TGTGCCAGCAGTGAGACTAGCTGGGAGCTGTTTTTT. This rearrangement joins TRBV2 to TRBJ2-2, with 7 bases aligning to TRBD2. In germline, CDR1 is SNHLY, CDR2 FYNNEI. Trimming took 3 bases from V and 9 from J; bases not matched to a gene: 1. The CDR3 covers 12 residues.

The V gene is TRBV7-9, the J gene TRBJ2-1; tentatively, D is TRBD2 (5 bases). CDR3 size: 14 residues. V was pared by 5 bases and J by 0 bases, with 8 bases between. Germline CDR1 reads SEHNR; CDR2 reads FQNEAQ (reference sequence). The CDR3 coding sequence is TGTGCCAGCAGCGAGCGGAGCTCCTACAATGAGCAGTTCTTC. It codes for CASSERSSYNEQFF.

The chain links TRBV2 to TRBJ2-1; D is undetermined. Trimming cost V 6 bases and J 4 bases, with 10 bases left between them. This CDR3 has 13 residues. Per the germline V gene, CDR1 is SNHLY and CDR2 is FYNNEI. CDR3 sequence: CASSPTRYNEQFF. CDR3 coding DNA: TGTGCCAGCAGCCCGACTCGATACAATGAGCAGTTCTTC.